Presented here are 21 T cell receptor beta chains from one specimen sequenced in a study of blood T cell repertoires in COVID-19. Here immunoSEQ multiplex PCR was the method, and the copy in TCRdb shows in-frame clones only, minus some. The sample contains around 260,000 clones, 85% to 90% of which appear only once. Material: peripheral blood. Receptors were obtained from a man aged 25-45 years with acute or convalescent COVID-19.

CDR3 DNA: TGTGCCAGCAGTTACGGGCAGTATAATGAAAAACTGTTTTTT. It encodes CASSYGQYNEKLFF. This rearrangement joins TRBV6-5 to TRBJ1-4; D not certain. The CDR3 consists of 14 residues. The germline CDR1 and CDR2 sequences are MNHEY and SVGAGI. V was clipped by 2 bases and J by 4 bases, with 8 bases between them.

The rearrangement links TRBV19 to TRBJ1-1; TRBD1 is a possible D gene (5 bases). Trimming removed 6 bases at V and 0 bases at J, with 11 bases between. Germline V gives CDR1 LNHDA, CDR2 SQIVND (reference sequence). CDR3 length equals 14 residues. CDR3 loop: CASRRQMMNTEAFF. The DNA for the CDR3 is TGTGCCAGTAGACGACAGATGATGAACACTGAAGCTTTCTTT.

This clone has only one observation. V usage is TRBV5-1 and J usage is TRBJ2-7; 10 positions match TRBD1. The CDR3 loop spans 16 amino acids. The junction had 10 bases not matched to a gene; V was cut back by 2 bases and J by 5 bases. In germline, CDR1 is SGHRS, CDR2 YFSETQ. The CDR3, as DNA: TGCGCCAGCAGCTTAGCCGCCGGGACAGGGGTTAACGAGCAGTACTTC. Translated: CASSLAAGTGVNEQYF.

This chain joins TRBV20-1 and TRBJ1-2, with D maybe TRBD1 (5 bases). Germline V gene sequence: CDR1 DFQATT, CDR2 SNEGSKA (reference sequence). This CDR3 is 15 amino acids long. The V end lost 3 bases, the J end lost 3 bases, and 17 bases lay between the germline ends. This chain's CDR3 is CSASGSQGLDYGYTF. DNA for the CDR3: TGCAGTGCTAGTGGGTCGCAGGGCTTAGACTATGGCTACACCTTC.

The J gene is TRBJ1-2, the V gene TRBV5-1; a possible D gene is TRBD1 (6 bases). The V end lost 4 bases, the J end lost 5 bases, and 18 bases lay between the germline ends. This CDR3 contains 15 residues. Germline V lookup: CDR1 SGHRS, CDR2 YFSETQ. The chain's CDR3 is CASSVQQGSGYGYTF. CDR3 sequence (DNA): TGCGCCAGCAGCGTACAACAGGGATCGGGTTATGGCTACACCTTC.

The chain links TRBV28 to TRBJ1-4; the D gene is possibly TRBD1 (5 bases). The CDR3 sequence is 17 residues long. V was shortened by 4 bases and J by 0 bases, with 15 bases between the two germline ends. Germline lookup yields CDR1 MDHEN and CDR2 SYDVKM. The DNA of the CDR3 is TGTGCCAGCAGTTCCCTAGGGACTGCCGCAACTAATGAAAAACTGTTTTTT. Translating it yields CASSSLGTAATNEKLFF.

The rearrangement links TRBV3-1 (or the pseudogene TRBV3-2) to TRBJ2-3; D remains unclear. Per the germline V gene, CDR1 is LGHDT and CDR2 is YNNKEL (reference sequence). CDR3 size: 16 residues. Trimming pared 1 base from V and 0 bases from J, leaving 11 bases between. CDR3 amino acids: CASSQGAELSTDTQYF. DNA of the CDR3: TGTGCCAGCAGCCAAGGGGCCGAGCTAAGCACAGATACGCAGTATTTT.

In its sample, this clone was seen a few times. The V and J genes are TRBV27 and TRBJ2-1, with a possible D match to TRBD1 (5 bases). This CDR3 has 13 amino acids. Trimming stripped 0 bases from V and 6 bases from J, with 6 bases between. Per the germline V gene, CDR1 is MNHEY and CDR2 is SMNVEV (reference sequence). The CDR3 nucleotides are TGTGCCAGCAGTTTATCTGACAGCAATGAGCAGTTCTTC. Amino acid sequence: CASSLSDSNEQFF.

The chain couples TRBV28 to TRBJ1-3; D possibly corresponds to TRBD1 (5 bases). The germline CDR1 and CDR2 sequences are MDHEN and SYDVKM. There are 17 residues in the CDR3. V was trimmed by 7 bases and J by 6 bases, leaving 25 bases between them. CDR3 amino acids: CASISPMGGVMENTIYF. The CDR3 nucleotides read TGTGCCAGCATTTCTCCTATGGGGGGTGTGATGGAAAACACCATATATTTT. Supplemented by reference TRBV28 and TRBJ1-3, the full variable domain reads DVKVTQSSRYLVKRTGEKVFLECVQDMDHENMFWYRQDPGLGLRLIYFSYDVKMKEKGDIPEGYSVSREKKERFSLILESASTNQTSMYLCASISPMGGVMENTIYFGEGSWLTVV.

The J gene is TRBJ2-7, the V gene TRBV11-2, with 7 bases lining up with TRBD1. V was pared by 4 bases and J by 0 bases, with 12 bases of the junction left unmatched. CDR1 is SGHAT, CDR2 FQNNGV, per germline. This CDR3 comprises 17 residues. The CDR3 coding sequence is TGTGCCAGCAGCTACACATATGCCAGGGACAGCTCCTACGAGCAGTACTTC. Protein: CASSYTYARDSSYEQYF.

This clone was observed once. This sequence joins TRBV6-5 and TRBJ2-7, with 7 bases that match TRBD2. The CDR3 runs 13 residues. Germline V gives CDR1 MNHEY, CDR2 SVGAGI. V was clipped by 6 bases and J by 2 bases; unmatched bases: 4. The CDR3 reads CASSLGGTYEQYF. CDR3 DNA: TGTGCCAGCAGCCTCGGGGGGACCTACGAGCAGTACTTC.

This chain connects TRBV5-1 to TRBJ2-1; 12 nucleotides agree with TRBD2. Trimming at V came to 4 bases and at J to 10 bases, leaving 6 bases not matched to a gene. CDR1 is SGHRS and CDR2 is YFSETQ in the germline V gene. This CDR3 comprises 14 residues. Here the CDR3 reads CASSIGTSGWEQFF. The CDR3 DNA reads as TGCGCCAGCAGCATAGGGACTAGCGGGTGGGAGCAGTTCTTC.

The chain carries TRBV5-5 and TRBJ1-2, with 10 bases that match TRBD1. This CDR3 comprises 15 residues. Germline V lookup: CDR1 SGHKS, CDR2 YYEKEE (reference sequence). With 3 bases clipped from V and 4 bases from J, the junction kept 6 bases outside the gene matches. For the CDR3, the DNA is TGTGCCAGCAGCTCCGGGACAGGGGAACCCTATGGCTACACCTTC. This encodes CASSSGTGEPYGYTF. Combining the CDR3 with reference TRBV5-5 and TRBJ1-2 gives the whole variable domain DAGVTQSPTHLIKTRGQQVTLRCSPISGHKSVSWYQQVLGQGPQFIFQYYEKEERGRGNFPDRFSARQFPNYSSELNVNALLLGDSALYLCASSSGTGEPYGYTFGSGTRLTVV.

The rearrangement uses TRBV4-1 and TRBJ1-5, with D unresolved. V was shortened by 1 base and J by 4 bases, with 20 bases between the two germline ends. CDR1 MGHRA and CDR2 YSYEKL come from the germline V gene. The CDR3 contains 18 residues. The CDR3 nucleotides read TGCGCCAGCAGCCAAGCCCCTTGGCGAGGGTCGGGGAATCAGCCCCAGCATTTT. It encodes CASSQAPWRGSGNQPQHF.

This chain uses TRBV11-2 with TRBJ1-1; D not resolved. Trimming shortened V by 2 bases and J by 1 base, and 8 bases separated the two germline ends. Germline V CDR1 and CDR2: SGHAT, FQNNGV. CDR3 size: 14 residues. The DNA for the CDR3 is TGTGCCAGCAGCTTACTCTTCCCGAACACTGAAGCTTTCTTT. This encodes CASSLLFPNTEAFF.

This clone was counted once. V usage is TRBV5-1 and J usage is TRBJ2-1, with D possibly TRBD2 on 6 matching bases. This CDR3 contains 17 residues. V gave up 0 bases and J gave up 6 bases, with 19 bases separating them. Per the germline V gene, CDR1 is SGHRS and CDR2 is YFSETQ. The CDR3 spells CASSLAWRERGVNEQFF. Written as DNA, the CDR3 is TGCGCCAGCAGCTTGGCCTGGCGGGAACGAGGGGTCAATGAGCAGTTCTTC.

The rearrangement joins TRBV9 to TRBJ1-6; 11 bases are shared with TRBD1. Unmatched junction bases numbered 2, after V lost 0 bases and J lost 9 bases. CDR3 size: 15 residues. Germline CDR1 and CDR2: SGDLS and YYNGEE. CDR3 in DNA: TGTGCCAGCAGCGTAGGGACAGGGGGCTTTTCACCCCTCCACTTT. Its protein product is CASSVGTGGFSPLHF.

J is TRBJ2-7 and V is TRBV27, with 8 bases lining up with TRBD1. The germline CDR1 and CDR2 sequences are MNHEY and SMNVEV (reference sequence). This CDR3 region has 15 residues. Trimming at V came to 3 bases and at J to 2 bases, leaving 6 bases not matched to a gene. Here the CDR3 reads CASSFRGQGPYEQYF. The DNA of the CDR3 is TGTGCCAGCAGTTTCCGAGGACAGGGACCCTACGAGCAGTACTTC.

The chain combines TRBV12-5 with TRBJ2-3; D is ambiguous. The CDR3 totals 15 residues. V lost 10 bases, J lost 1 base, and 18 bases lay in between. The germline CDR1 and CDR2 sequences are LGHNT and FRNRAP. DNA of the CDR3: TGTGCTACCGCCCGTTGGGCCGCAGGCACAGATACGCAGTATTTT. Translated, it gives CATARWAAGTDTQYF.

This clone has a single count. The chain recombines TRBV24-1 with TRBJ1-1, with a possible D match to TRBD1 (6 bases). V gave up 9 bases and J gave up 1 base, with 14 bases separating them. This CDR3 is built from 14 residues. The V gene's germline CDR1 is KGHDR and CDR2 SFDVKD. The CDR3 region is CATRGARGNTEAFF. DNA of the CDR3: TGTGCCACCCGGGGCGCCAGGGGGAACACTGAAGCTTTCTTT.

This rearrangement joins TRBV3-1 (or the pseudogene TRBV3-2) to TRBJ1-3, with D possibly TRBD1 on 6 matching bases. V lost 4 bases to trimming and J lost 14 bases, with 21 bases between them. The germline V gene has CDR1 LGHDT and CDR2 YNNKEL (reference sequence). This CDR3 spans 14 amino acids. CDR3 sequence (DNA): TGTGCCAGCAGCCCCAATATTCCGGGACAAGGGTTATATTTT. It encodes CASSPNIPGQGLYF.